The 9 T cell receptor beta chains below come from one sample, sequenced in a study of T cells in localized non-small cell lung cancer. Using immunoSEQ multiplex PCR, the repertoire was profiled, and TCRdb retains in-frame clones only, with some absent. The data hold under 11,000 clones, with 25% to 30% observed a single time. Sequenced material: lung tumor tissue, taken before any cancer treatment. These receptors originate from a man between 35 and 75 years old with stage I lung adenocarcinoma.

This clone was detected only a few times. The V call is TRBV11-3, the J call TRBJ1-1; D not certain. Deletions cut 3 bases from V and 0 bases from J, with 8 bases between. The CDR3 consists of 14 residues. Per the germline V gene, CDR1 is SGHNT and CDR2 is YENEEA. The CDR3 is CASSLRSMNTEAFF. CDR3 DNA: TGTGCCAGCAGCTTGCGGTCCATGAACACTGAAGCTTTCTTT. Based on the CDR3 plus reference TRBV11-3 and TRBJ1-1, the full variable domain is EAGVVQSPRYKIIEKKQPVAFWCNPISGHNTLYWYLQNLGQGPELLIRYENEEAVDDSQLPKDRFSAERLKGVDSTLKIQPAELGDSAVYLCASSLRSMNTEAFFGQGTRLTVV.

There are a few counts of this clone. CDR3 bases: TGCGCCAGCAGCTCGGACACGTTACGTGAAGCTTTCTTT. Its translation: CASSSDTLREAFF. The chain couples TRBV23-1 to TRBJ1-1; perhaps TRBD1 as D (5 bases). TRBV23-1 is an ORF, with its function uncertain. The CDR3 totals 13 residues. The V and J ends lost 6 bases and 7 bases respectively, with 15 bases between them.

The V call is TRBV9, the J call TRBJ1-1; D not resolved. CDR1 and CDR2 (germline): SGDLS, YYNGEE. The CDR3 contains 14 residues. Trimming cost V 4 bases and J 1 base, with 11 bases left between them. The CDR3 is CASSLDGGNTEAFF. The CDR3 DNA follows: TGTGCCAGCAGCCTAGACGGAGGGAACACTGAAGCTTTCTTT. Supplemented by reference TRBV9 and TRBJ1-1, the full variable domain reads DSGVTQTPKHLITATGQRVTLRCSPRSGDLSVYWYQQSLDQGLQFLIQYYNGEERAKGNILERFSAQQFPDLHSELNLSSLELGDSALYFCASSLDGGNTEAFFGQGTRLTVV.

This CDR3 reads CASSYRDLFNTGELFF. For the CDR3, the DNA is TGTGCCAGCAGTTACCGGGACCTATTTAACACCGGGGAGCTGTTTTTT. The rearrangement uses TRBV6-8 and TRBJ2-2; either TRBD1 or TRBD2 may supply D (5 bases each). The CDR3 consists of 16 residues. The V end was cut by 2 bases, the J end by 2 bases, with 12 bases between. Germline values: CDR1 MNHGY, CDR2 SAAAGT.

The chain joins TRBV1 to TRBJ2-1. TRBV1 is classified as a pseudogene. This CDR3 is built from 16 residues. CDR3 nucleotides: TGCGCCAGCAGCCCCGACCGGCTCACCCGAGTTAGTCTTCAGTTCTTC. Protein product: CASSPDRLTRVSLQFF.

This clone is labeled medium-sized (0.01 to 0.1%). The genes are TRBV10-2 and TRBJ2-1; TRBD1 matches 9 bases. The CDR3 is 14 amino acids. With V trimmed by 3 bases and J by 12 bases, 9 bases remained unmatched. Germline CDR1 is WSHSY and CDR2 is SAAADI. In DNA, the CDR3 is TGCGCCAGCAGTGACGGGACAGGGCTGGGTCGGCAGTTCTTC. This sequence encodes CASSDGTGLGRQFF.

The chain uses TRBV28 and TRBJ1-1; D is unclear. Germline CDR1 and CDR2: MDHEN and SYDVKM. V gave up 7 bases and J gave up 0 bases, with 9 bases separating them. The CDR3 contains 13 residues. The CDR3 DNA reads as TGTGCCAGCACCGACCTGGTGAACACTGAAGCTTTCTTT. It codes for CASTDLVNTEAFF.

The genes are TRBV6-8 and TRBJ2-7, with 12 bases aligning to TRBD1. The germline V gene has CDR1 MNHGY and CDR2 SAAAGT. V was pared by 6 bases and J by 2 bases, with 2 bases of the junction left unmatched. CDR3 length: 14 residues. The CDR3 nucleotides are TGTGCCAGCAGGGGACAGGGGGCTACCTACGAGCAGTACTTC. It codes for CASRGQGATYEQYF.

J is TRBJ1-2 and V is TRBV10-3; 7 bases agree with TRBD1. This CDR3 is 16 amino acids long. Unmatched junction bases numbered 10, after V lost 2 bases and J lost 4 bases. CDR1 ENHRY and CDR2 SYGVKD come from the germline V gene. The CDR3 DNA follows: TGTGCCATCAGTGAGAACGACCAGGGGGATAGCTATGGCTACACCTTC. This translates into CAISENDQGDSYGYTF.